Listed below are T cell receptor beta chains from one sample, sequenced in a study of T cell changes during pregnancy in multiple sclerosis. Sequencing used immunoSEQ multiplex PCR; TCRdb keeps in-frame clones, though not all of them. Of 83,000 or so clones in the sample, 94% were seen once. The sample in question was peripheral blood, obtained after pregnancy. These receptors all come from a female donor in good health, enrolled as a control in a pregnancy study. Each CDR3 is given with its conserved first and last residue. D genes are given only for firm matches. Rows may omit the clone size; those that give it use once, few, many or a size class.

TRBV7-2	NA	NA	TRBJ1-1	CASSSPGATEAFF	TGTGCCAGCAGCTCTCCAGGGGCCACTGAAGCTTTCTTT
TRBV5-4	NA	NA	TRBJ2-7	CASSLPTSQGEQYF	TGTGCCAGCAGCCTGCCGACAAGCCAGGGGGAGCAGTACTTC
TRBV10-2	TRBD2	NA	TRBJ2-7	CASEPGLEPHEQYF	TGCGCCAGTGAACCGGGACTAGAGCCCCACGAGCAGTACTTC
TRBV5-1	TRBD2	NA	TRBJ2-7	CASSTLLAGEIYEQYF	TGCGCCAGCAGCACGCTACTAGCGGGAGAAATCTACGAGCAGTACTTC
TRBV5-1	NA	NA	TRBJ2-2	CASSLMYQGRDTGELFF	TGCGCCAGCAGCTTGATGTATCAGGGGCGGGACACCGGGGAGCTGTTTTTT
TRBV5-4	TRBD1	few	TRBJ1-3	CASSLQGNTIYF	TGTGCCAGCAGCTTACAGGGGAACACCATATATTTT
TRBV2	NA	few	TRBJ1-5	CASRGGSQPQHF	TGTGCCAGCAGAGGTGGGAGCCAGCCCCAGCATTTT
TRBV9	TRBD1	NA	TRBJ2-1	CASSSNRGPSYNEQFF	TGTGCCAGCAGCTCAAACAGGGGCCCCTCCTACAATGAGCAGTTCTTC
TRBV6-1	TRBD2	NA	TRBJ2-1	CASSEGLAAYNEQFF	TGTGCCAGCAGTGAAGGGCTAGCGGCGTACAATGAGCAGTTCTTC
TRBV4-1	NA	NA	TRBJ2-5	CASSQDPPGDYQETQYF	TGCGCCAGCAGCCAAGATCCCCCCGGGGACTACCAAGAGACCCAGTACTTC
TRBV2	NA	once	TRBJ2-3	CASSDPSAGTSDTQYF	TGTGCCAGCAGTGACCCCTCGGCGGGAACATCAGATACGCAGTATTTT
TRBV27	NA	NA	TRBJ1-2	CASSLLGLRSSNYGYTF	TGTGCCAGCAGTTTACTAGGATTAAGATCCTCTAACTATGGCTACACCTTC
TRBV2	TRBD2	once	TRBJ2-1	CASSASPGLAFGDEQFF	TGTGCCAGCAGTGCTTCACCGGGACTAGCGTTTGGGGATGAGCAGTTCTTC
TRBV6-5	NA	NA	TRBJ1-5	CASRGQGRQPQHF	TGTGCCAGCAGGGGTCAGGGGCGTCAGCCCCAGCATTTT
TRBV18	TRBD1	once	TRBJ1-1	CASSRRTGDTEAFF	TGTGCCAGCTCACGAAGGACAGGGGACACTGAAGCTTTCTTT
TRBV15	NA	NA	TRBJ2-5	CATSRAAASLQETQYF	TGTGCCACCAGCAGAGCCGCCGCTAGCTTGCAAGAGACCCAGTACTTC
TRBV6-1	TRBD1	few	TRBJ1-4	CASSEGTGGEKLFF	TGTGCCAGCAGTGAAGGGACAGGGGGCGAAAAACTGTTTTTT
TRBV28	NA	NA	TRBJ1-5	CASRTGGSSNQPQHF	TGTGCCAGCAGGACCGGGGGTAGTAGCAATCAGCCCCAGCATTTT
TRBV5-8	TRBD1	NA	TRBJ1-1	CASSPAPGQGFTEAFF	TGTGCCAGCAGCCCCGCCCCGGGACAGGGGTTCACTGAAGCTTTCTTT
TRBV25-1	TRBD1	NA	TRBJ1-5	CASSEFLRDRGDQPQHF	TGTGCCAGCAGTGAATTCCTCCGGGACAGGGGAGATCAGCCCCAGCATTTT
TRBV7-2	TRBD1	NA	TRBJ1-4	CASRSNRGDEKLFF	TGTGCCAGCAGGTCGAACAGGGGCGACGAAAAACTGTTTTTT
TRBV5-4	NA	NA	TRBJ1-1	CASSLEPQENTEAFF	TGTGCCAGCAGCTTGGAACCTCAGGAGAACACTGAAGCTTTCTTT
TRBV6-6	TRBD1	NA	TRBJ1-5	CASSYQTGALNQPQHF	TGTGCCAGCAGTTACCAGACAGGGGCCCTCAATCAGCCCCAGCATTTT
TRBV18	NA	NA	TRBJ1-5	CASSPGQVSNQPQHF	TGTGCCAGCTCACCCGGACAAGTAAGCAATCAGCCCCAGCATTTT
TRBV5-4	TRBD1	once	TRBJ1-2	CASSGSQGGYGYTF	TGTGCCAGCAGCGGGAGCCAGGGGGGCTATGGCTACACCTTC